The count of the clone carrying this T cell receptor beta chain is one. The antigen is not known. These data originate in a study of T cell responses to AZD1222 COVID-19 vaccine. Per germline, CDR1 MNHEY and CDR2 SMNVEV (reference sequence). The CDR3 covers 17 residues. Trimming shortened V by 7 bases and J by 3 bases, and 25 bases separated the two germline ends. Overall study findings and caveats: Breadth and depth of Spike-specific TCRs rose after two AZD1222 doses.

The data were produced by immunoSEQ multiplex PCR, yet TCRdb's version contains in-frame clones alone and is incomplete. The sample lists over 100,000 clones; roughly 89% were seen once. The clonotype comes from an adult in good health. The chain is built from TRBV27 and TRBJ2-7; D possibly corresponds to TRBD2 (6 bases). Sequencing was performed on peripheral blood, taken on day 0 of AZD1222 vaccination. Here the CDR3 DNA reads TGTGCCAGCACCCGGGGTACGGAGGGAGAAAGCTACTACGAGCAGTACTTC. This encodes CASTRGTEGESYYEQYF.